One sample yielded the 12 T cell receptor beta chains listed below, sequenced in a study of blood T cell repertoires in COVID-19 (TCRdb year 2020). Libraries were constructed by the immunoSEQ multiplex PCR assay. The table was pulled from immuneACCESS by TCRdb, which kept in-frame rearrangements only. Such tables lose some clones; where checked, under half of the loss comes from unresolved V genes, and the rest has no known cause. The sample includes 350,000 to 400,000 clones, with roughly nine tenths observed a single time. Roughly 0.9% of the sample is taken by the ten largest. The specimen sequenced was PBMCs or T cells enriched from blood (not recorded which). The receptors originated from a woman aged 40 to 50 who had been exposed to COVID-19.

The chain has TRBV7-8 and TRBJ1-1, with 7 bases fitting TRBD1. Per germline, CDR1 SGHVS and CDR2 FQNEAQ. The CDR3 is 13 amino acids. V shed 5 bases, J shed 12 bases, and the junction held 12 bases outside the gene matches. CDR3 in DNA: TGTGCCAGCAGCAGCGAGTCCGACAGGGCCCCTTTCTTT. This translates into CASSSESDRAPFF.

The CDR3 DNA follows: TGTGCCAGCAAAGGGACTAGCCGCTCTAGCACAGATACGCAGTATTTT. Translated: CASKGTSRSSTDTQYF. The rearrangement uses TRBV2 and TRBJ2-3, with TRBD2 matching over 9 bases. Germline V gene lookup returns CDR1 SNHLY and CDR2 FYNNEI. After removal of 7 bases from V and 0 bases from J, the junction contained 8 bases not matched to a gene. This CDR3 is 16 amino acids long.

The V gene is TRBV7-6, the J gene TRBJ2-1; TRBD1 aligns across 12 bases. This CDR3 spans 16 amino acids. Germline trimming cut 7 bases from V and 8 bases from J; bases unmatched to any gene: 12. CDR1 and CDR2 (germline): SGHVS, FNYEAQ. The CDR3 coding sequence is TGTGCCAGCAAAAAGAACCGGGGGACAGGGGGCGATGAGCAGTTCTTC. Encoded protein: CASKKNRGTGGDEQFF. Full variable domain (missing parts from reference TRBV7-6 and TRBJ2-1): GAGVSQSPRYKVTKRGQDVALRCDPISGHVSLYWYRQALGQGPEFLTYFNYEAQQDKSGLPNDRFSAERPEGSISTLTIQRTEQRDSAMYRCASKKNRGTGGDEQFFGPGTRLTVL.

This chain joins TRBV7-9 and TRBJ2-7; 8 bases align to TRBD1. The junction had 13 bases not matched to a gene; V was cut back by 6 bases and J by 3 bases. Germline V gene sequence: CDR1 SEHNR, CDR2 FQNEAQ (reference sequence). The CDR3 runs 16 residues. In nucleotides, the CDR3 is TGTGCCAGCAGTGACCCCCCCGGAACAGGGGGCTACGAGCAGTACTTC. Protein sequence: CASSDPPGTGGYEQYF.

The chain's CDR3 is CASSTRRGHVTQYF. CDR3 nucleotides: TGTGCCAGCAGTACCCGAAGGGGGCATGTGACCCAGTACTTC. This chain uses TRBV6-5 with TRBJ2-5, with TRBD1 identical over 7 bases. The V gene end was trimmed by 5 bases and the J gene end by 7 bases; junction bases not matched to a gene: 10. This CDR3 contains 14 residues. From germline, CDR1 is MNHEY and CDR2 SVGAGI.

About this clone itself: This sample includes further DNA sequences coding for the same CDR3. The chain employs TRBV18 and TRBJ1-1; D is undetermined. CDR1 is KGHSH, CDR2 LQKENI, per germline. CDR3 size: 12 residues. Trimming shortened V by 3 bases and J by 2 bases, and 4 bases separated the two germline ends. In nucleotides, the CDR3 is TGTGCCAGCTCACCTACTAACACTGAAGCTTTCTTT. This gives the protein CASSPTNTEAFF.

V gene TRBV2 combines with J gene TRBJ2-5; D might be TRBD1 (6 bases). The CDR3 is 15 residues long. V lost 2 bases and J 4 bases, leaving 14 bases between the germline ends. Germline assignment: CDR1 SNHLY and CDR2 FYNNEI. CDR3 DNA: TGTGCCAGCAGTGAAAGGACAGCAAAAGGAGAGACCCAGTACTTC. Its protein is CASSERTAKGETQYF.

The chain carries TRBV27 and TRBJ2-1; TRBD2 matches 7 bases. CDR3 length equals 15 residues. The germline gives CDR1 MNHEY, CDR2 SMNVEV (reference sequence). The V gene end was trimmed by 3 bases and the J gene end by 7 bases; junction bases not matched to a gene: 9. The CDR3 reads CASSFVSIGGNEQFF. The DNA for the CDR3 is TGTGCCAGCAGTTTTGTTTCCATCGGGGGGAATGAGCAGTTCTTC.

This clone has only a few counts. The gene calls are TRBV3-1 (or the pseudogene TRBV3-2) and TRBJ1-1; possible D gene TRBD1, 5 bases. Germline loops: CDR1 LGHDT, CDR2 YNNKEL (reference sequence). V lost 3 bases, J lost 6 bases, and 14 bases lay in between. The CDR3 has 14 residues. CDR3 loop: CASSHSGPGAEAFF. CDR3 bases: TGTGCCAGCAGCCACTCAGGGCCGGGGGCTGAAGCTTTCTTT.

This clone was observed a handful of times. This CDR3 is CAYSSSTDTQYF. As DNA, the CDR3 is TGTGCCTATTCCAGTAGCACAGATACGCAGTATTTT. The chain is built from TRBV30 and TRBJ2-3; D gene unclear. From germline, CDR1 is GTSNPN and CDR2 SVGIG (reference sequence). V dropped 7 bases and J dropped 0 bases, with 8 bases sitting between them. The CDR3 covers 12 residues.

A single count supports this clone. J is TRBJ1-2 and V is TRBV19; 7 nucleotides agree with TRBD1. CDR1 and CDR2 from the germline V gene are LNHDA and SQIVND (reference sequence). With 9 bases clipped from V and 4 bases from J, the junction kept 11 bases outside the gene matches. The CDR3 has 14 amino acids. This chain's CDR3 is CASNPAGGSYGYTF. CDR3 in DNA: TGTGCCAGCAATCCCGCAGGGGGTTCCTATGGCTACACCTTC.

To note about this clone: Other DNA variants within this sample encode the same CDR3. The chain carries TRBV18 and TRBJ1-6; no clear D. This CDR3 comprises 13 residues. V shed 1 base and J shed 8 bases, with 6 bases lying between them. Per germline, CDR1 KGHSH and CDR2 LQKENI. As DNA, the CDR3 is TGTGCCAGCTCACCACAATCAGATTCACCCCTCCACTTT. The encoded protein is CASSPQSDSPLHF.